Each of the 23 T cell receptor beta chains below was sequenced from the same sample in a study of blood T cell repertoires in COVID-19. Data came from immunoSEQ multiplex PCR; TCRdb stores just in-frame clones and leaves some out. The data show 200,000 to 250,000 clones, just under 90% seen once. Material for sequencing was peripheral blood. These receptors all stem from a man between 60 and 70 years old who had recovered from COVID-19.

The chain has TRBV3-1 (or the pseudogene TRBV3-2) and TRBJ2-3, with 9 bases identical to TRBD2. J gave up 2 bases and V 2 bases, and 2 bases lay outside the gene matches. The CDR3 is made up of 15 amino acids. CDR1 and CDR2 from the germline V gene are LGHDT and YNNKEL (reference sequence). CDR3 coding DNA: TGTGCCAGCAGCCAAATAGCGGGGGTCACAGATACGCAGTATTTT. Its protein product is CASSQIAGVTDTQYF.

The CDR3 reads CASSPTRLAGVSTDTQYF. CDR3 coding DNA: TGTGCCAGCAGCCCTACCCGGCTAGCGGGGGTTAGCACAGATACGCAGTATTTT. J is TRBJ2-3 and V is TRBV27, with 10 nucleotides matching TRBD2. Germline V gives CDR1 MNHEY, CDR2 SMNVEV (reference sequence). The V segment lost 6 bases and the J segment 0 bases; nucleotides outside the gene matches: 12. The CDR3 consists of 18 residues.

The J gene is TRBJ1-3, the V gene TRBV27; D is possibly TRBD1 (6 bases). This CDR3 has 17 amino acids. CDR1 is MNHEY and CDR2 is SMNVEV in the germline V gene (reference sequence). V was cut by 0 bases and J by 0 bases, with 12 bases left in between. CDR3 DNA: TGTGCCAGCAGTTTATCGGGACACCTTATCTCTGGAAACACCATATATTTT. Protein sequence: CASSLSGHLISGNTIYF.

V and J are TRBV27 and TRBJ1-1, with D possibly matching TRBD1 (6 bases). V dropped 7 bases and J dropped 0 bases, with 12 bases sitting between them. Germline-derived CDR1 and CDR2 are MNHEY and SMNVEV (reference sequence). There are 14 residues in the CDR3. CDR3 sequence: CASTGGQLNTEAFF. CDR3 coding DNA: TGTGCCAGCACGGGGGGCCAGTTGAACACTGAAGCTTTCTTT.

The gene calls are TRBV19 and TRBJ2-2; 10 nucleotides align to TRBD1. This CDR3 has 14 residues. Germline loops: CDR1 LNHDA, CDR2 SQIVND (reference sequence). Germline trimming cut 6 bases from V and 3 bases from J; bases unmatched to any gene: 1. The CDR3 sequence is CASRGQGHTGELFF. The CDR3 DNA reads TGTGCCAGTAGGGGACAGGGGCACACCGGGGAGCTGTTTTTT.

V usage is TRBV7-6 and J usage is TRBJ2-1, with TRBD2 matching over 7 bases. Germline CDR1 SGHVS, CDR2 FNYEAQ. J gave up 3 bases and V 3 bases, and 8 bases lay outside the gene matches. This CDR3 region has 16 residues. The chain's CDR3 is CASSLGRERVYNEQFF. The CDR3 DNA reads as TGTGCCAGCAGCTTGGGGCGGGAGCGGGTCTACAATGAGCAGTTCTTC.

This chain links TRBV19 with TRBJ1-1, with a tentative D call TRBD1 (6 bases). CDR3 size: 14 residues. The germline gives CDR1 LNHDA, CDR2 SQIVND (reference sequence). Trimming stripped 5 bases from V and 2 bases from J, with 12 bases between. The CDR3 DNA is TGTGCCAGTAGTGTGGACAGCTTCAACACTGAAGCTTTCTTT. It yields the protein CASSVDSFNTEAFF.

This clone showed up just a few times. The chain uses TRBV5-1 and TRBJ1-1, with 8 bases lining up with TRBD1. Trimming took 4 bases from V and 1 from J; bases not matched to a gene: 9. The germline gives CDR1 SGHRS, CDR2 YFSETQ. This CDR3 spans 16 amino acids. The CDR3 bases are TGCGCCAGCAGCCCGATGGGACAGGTACAGAACACTGAAGCTTTCTTT. Protein sequence: CASSPMGQVQNTEAFF. The variable domain in full, completed from reference TRBV5-1 and TRBJ1-1, reads KAGVTQTPRYLIKTRGQQVTLSCSPISGHRSVSWYQQTPGQGLQFLFEYFSETQRNKGNFPGRFSGRQFSNSRSEMNVSTLELGDSALYLCASSPMGQVQNTEAFFGQGTRLTVV.

The chain joins TRBV5-1 to TRBJ2-7; D may be TRBD1 (6 bases). Trimming shortened V by 7 bases and J by 3 bases, and 14 bases separated the two germline ends. CDR3 length equals 13 residues. The germline V gene has CDR1 SGHRS and CDR2 YFSETQ. The CDR3 is CASARDKGYEQYF. CDR3 DNA sequence: TGCGCCAGCGCCCGGGACAAAGGCTACGAGCAGTACTTC.

The chain joins TRBV7-2 to TRBJ1-1; D uncertain. The CDR3 loop spans 13 amino acids. Germline V gene lookup returns CDR1 SGHTA and CDR2 FQGNSA. The V end lost 7 bases, the J end lost 3 bases, and 12 bases lay between the germline ends. The DNA for the CDR3 is TGTGCCAGCACCTTTGTCGGGGACACTGAAGCTTTCTTT. This gives the protein CASTFVGDTEAFF.

The chain recombines TRBV11-3 with TRBJ1-4; D unresolved. This CDR3 is 15 amino acids long. Trimming cost V 0 bases and J 7 bases, with 12 bases left between them. The germline V gene has CDR1 SGHNT and CDR2 YENEEA. CDR3 amino acids: CASSLELVNCEKLFF. CDR3 coding DNA: TGTGCCAGCAGCTTAGAACTCGTGAATTGTGAAAAACTGTTTTTT.

The V and J genes are TRBV5-1 and TRBJ1-4; TRBD1 agrees at 9 bases. The germline CDR1 and CDR2 sequences are SGHRS and YFSETQ. The ends lost 5 bases at V and 5 bases at J; junction bases unmatched: 4. The CDR3 runs to 14 residues. CDR3 sequence (DNA): TGCGCCAGCAGTCATGGGACAGGGAATGAAAAACTGTTTTTT. Residues: CASSHGTGNEKLFF.

This sequence joins TRBV7-3 and TRBJ2-1; TRBD2 matches 11 bases. Trimming took 4 bases from V and 4 from J; bases not matched to a gene: 3. The CDR3 consists of 15 residues. From germline, CDR1 is SGHTA and CDR2 FQGTGA. CDR3 residues: CASSSTSGTYNEQFF. The CDR3 nucleotides read TGTGCCAGCAGCTCGACTAGCGGGACTTACAATGAGCAGTTCTTC.

This chain uses TRBV7-6 with TRBJ2-2; TRBD1 is a possible D gene (6 bases). With 5 bases removed from V and 2 bases from J, the gap between germline ends came to 15 bases. Germline CDR1 SGHVS, CDR2 FNYEAQ. This CDR3 contains 16 residues. CDR3 sequence: CASSPYRDRNTGELFF. The CDR3 DNA reads TGTGCCAGCAGCCCCTACAGGGACCGAAACACCGGGGAGCTGTTTTTT.

The chain couples TRBV28 to TRBJ1-5; the match to TRBD1 covers 9 bases. CDR3 size: 17 residues. V dropped 0 bases and J dropped 7; count of bases not matched to a gene: 10. CDR1 is MDHEN and CDR2 is SYDVKM in the germline V gene. CDR3: CASSLWPRTGVTQPQHF. CDR3 sequence (DNA): TGTGCCAGCAGTTTATGGCCGCGGACAGGGGTAACGCAGCCCCAGCATTTT. The complete variable domain, with remaining parts taken from reference TRBV28 and TRBJ1-5, reads DVKVTQSSRYLVKRTGEKVFLECVQDMDHENMFWYRQDPGLGLRLIYFSYDVKMKEKGDIPEGYSVSREKKERFSLILESASTNQTSMYLCASSLWPRTGVTQPQHFGDGTRLSIL.

The J gene is TRBJ1-2, the V gene TRBV9; 8 bases match TRBD1. Per the germline V gene, CDR1 is SGDLS and CDR2 is YYNGEE. There are 13 residues in the CDR3. After removal of 5 bases from V and 7 bases from J, the junction contained 7 bases not matched to a gene. The DNA for the CDR3 is TGTGCCAGCAGTGTGTACAGGGGGTTTGGCTACACCTTC. It yields the protein CASSVYRGFGYTF.

This clone was seen a single time. The rearrangement joins TRBV5-8 to TRBJ1-1; D might be TRBD1 (5 bases). The V and J ends lost 1 base and 2 bases respectively, with 9 bases between them. Germline V lookup: CDR1 SGHTS, CDR2 YDEGEE. This CDR3 region has 14 residues. The CDR3 protein is CASSLSRANTEAFF. CDR3 coding DNA: TGTGCCAGCAGCTTGTCCAGGGCTAACACTGAAGCTTTCTTT.

The V call is TRBV4-1, the J call TRBJ2-3, with D possibly TRBD2 on 5 matching bases. This CDR3 is built from 13 residues. Germline loops: CDR1 MGHRA, CDR2 YSYEKL. Deletions cut 1 base from V and 8 bases from J, with 10 bases between. The CDR3 coding sequence is TGCGCCAGCAGCCAAGTATCGGCGGGTACGCAGTATTTT. Its protein is CASSQVSAGTQYF.

The chain recombines TRBV28 with TRBJ2-7; TRBD1 matches at 8 bases. CDR3 length: 14 amino acids. V gave up 6 bases and J gave up 2 bases; unmatched junction bases: 6. Germline CDR1 MDHEN, CDR2 SYDVKM. This CDR3 reads CASSRTGITYEQYF. The CDR3 nucleotides are TGTGCCAGCAGCAGGACAGGGATAACCTACGAGCAGTACTTC.

CDR3 in DNA: TGTGCCAGCATCGACAGCTCTGGAAACACCATATATTTT. Translation: CASIDSSGNTIYF. The gene calls are TRBV28 and TRBJ1-3, with a weak D call TRBD1 (5 bases). This CDR3 is built from 13 residues. V lost 7 bases, J lost 0 bases, and 7 bases lay in between. Germline CDR1 and CDR2: MDHEN and SYDVKM.

This sequence joins TRBV7-8 and TRBJ1-2; 8 bases are a match to TRBD1. CDR3 size: 15 residues. CDR1 and CDR2 (germline): SGHVS, FQNEAQ. The junction had 10 bases not matched to a gene; V was cut back by 5 bases and J by 5 bases. Written as DNA, the CDR3 is TGTGCCAGCAGCGAAGGGCAGGGGGCTTATTATGGCTACACCTTC. Encoded protein: CASSEGQGAYYGYTF.

The rearrangement uses TRBV6-5 and TRBJ1-5; weak D call: TRBD1 (5 bases). V lost 5 bases, J lost 5 bases, and 10 bases lay in between. The germline CDR1 and CDR2 sequences are MNHEY and SVGAGI. The CDR3 extends over 13 amino acids. The CDR3 region is CASSLQGDQPQHF. CDR3 DNA: TGTGCCAGCAGTCTCCAAGGGGATCAGCCCCAGCATTTT.

The chain has TRBV29-1 and TRBJ2-2; 9 bases are a match to TRBD2. The germline V gene has CDR1 SQVTM and CDR2 ANQGSEA. Losses at the gene ends were 3 bases for V and 7 bases for J; bases not matched to a gene: 3. CDR3 length equals 13 residues. DNA for the CDR3: TGCAGCGTTGATGGCGGGAGGGTCGGGGAGCTGTTTTTT. Amino acid sequence: CSVDGGRVGELFF.